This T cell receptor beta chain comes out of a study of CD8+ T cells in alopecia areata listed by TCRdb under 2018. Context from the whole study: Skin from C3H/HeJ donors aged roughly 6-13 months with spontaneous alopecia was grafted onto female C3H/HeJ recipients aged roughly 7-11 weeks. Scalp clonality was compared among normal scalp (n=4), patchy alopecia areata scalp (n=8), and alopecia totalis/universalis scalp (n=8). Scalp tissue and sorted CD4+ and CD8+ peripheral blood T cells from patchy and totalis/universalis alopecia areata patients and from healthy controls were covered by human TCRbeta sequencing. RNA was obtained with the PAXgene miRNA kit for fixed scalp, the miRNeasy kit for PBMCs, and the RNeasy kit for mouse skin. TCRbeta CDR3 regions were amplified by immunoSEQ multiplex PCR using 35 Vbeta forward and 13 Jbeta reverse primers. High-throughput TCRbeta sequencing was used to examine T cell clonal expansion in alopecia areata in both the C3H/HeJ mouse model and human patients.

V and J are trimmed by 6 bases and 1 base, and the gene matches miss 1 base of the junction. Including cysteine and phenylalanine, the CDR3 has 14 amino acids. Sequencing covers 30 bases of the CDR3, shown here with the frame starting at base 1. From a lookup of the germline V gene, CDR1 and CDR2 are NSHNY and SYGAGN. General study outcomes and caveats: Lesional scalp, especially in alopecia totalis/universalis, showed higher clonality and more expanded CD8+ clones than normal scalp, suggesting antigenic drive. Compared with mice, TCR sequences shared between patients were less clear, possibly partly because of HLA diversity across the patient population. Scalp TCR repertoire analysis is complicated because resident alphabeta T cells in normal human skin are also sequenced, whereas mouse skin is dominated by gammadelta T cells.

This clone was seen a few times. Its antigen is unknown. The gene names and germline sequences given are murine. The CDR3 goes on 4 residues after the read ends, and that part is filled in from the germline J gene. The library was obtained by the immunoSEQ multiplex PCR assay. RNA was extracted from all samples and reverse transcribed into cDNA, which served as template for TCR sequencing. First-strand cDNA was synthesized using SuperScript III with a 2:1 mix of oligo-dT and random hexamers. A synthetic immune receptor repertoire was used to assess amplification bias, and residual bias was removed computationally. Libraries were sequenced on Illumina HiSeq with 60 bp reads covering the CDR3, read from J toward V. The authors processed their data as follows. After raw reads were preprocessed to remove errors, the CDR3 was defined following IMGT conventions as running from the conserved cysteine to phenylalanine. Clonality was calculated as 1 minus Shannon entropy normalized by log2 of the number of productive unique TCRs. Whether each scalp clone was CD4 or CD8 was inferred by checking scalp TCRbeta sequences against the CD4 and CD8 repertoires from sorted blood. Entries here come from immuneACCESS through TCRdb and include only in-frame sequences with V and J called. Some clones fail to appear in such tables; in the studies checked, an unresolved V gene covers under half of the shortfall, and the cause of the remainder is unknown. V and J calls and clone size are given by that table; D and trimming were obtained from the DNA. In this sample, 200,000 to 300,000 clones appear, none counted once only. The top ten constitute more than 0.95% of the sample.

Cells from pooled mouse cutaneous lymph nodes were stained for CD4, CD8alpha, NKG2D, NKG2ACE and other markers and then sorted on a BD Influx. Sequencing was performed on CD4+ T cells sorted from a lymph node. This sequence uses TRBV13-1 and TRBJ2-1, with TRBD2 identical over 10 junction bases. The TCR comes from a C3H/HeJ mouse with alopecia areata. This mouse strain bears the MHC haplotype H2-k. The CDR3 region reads CASMTGGNYAEQFF. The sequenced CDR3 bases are TGTGCCAGCATGACTGGGGGGAACTATGCT.